This record looks at one T cell receptor (beta chain) sequence and its context. This record belongs to a study of blood T cell repertoires in COVID-19. Study-wide background: COVID-19 samples, acute and convalescent, were from the United States, Italy and Spain. In each case, the material was cDNA or gDNA derived from T cells, B-cell-depleted T cells, or PBMCs.

Losses at the gene ends were 8 bases for V and 7 bases for J; bases not matched to a gene: 10. The CDR3 runs 14 residues. Germline assignment: CDR1 MGHDK and CDR2 SYGVNS. As processed by the authors: Estimated nucleated cell counts came from reference gene primer amplification. Clones were read by immunoSEQ multiplex PCR, and TCRdb kept only the in-frame ones, dropping some. V, J and clone size were drawn from that table, and D and trimming were deduced from the DNA. The sample records approximately 210,000 clones, around four fifths being singletons. This sequence was found in a woman aged 70-85 years with active or convalescent COVID-19. V and J are TRBV25-1 and TRBJ2-1; 8 bases are a match to TRBD2. Sequencing input: peripheral blood. The CDR3 nucleotides read TGTGCCAGCCTCGGGGGGGGGTTTTGGAATGAGCAGTTCTTC. As protein: CASLGGGFWNEQFF. Full variable domain (outside the CDR3, taken from reference TRBV25-1 and TRBJ2-1): EADIYQTPRYLVIGTGKKITLECSQTMGHDKMYWYQQDPGMELHLIHYSYGVNSTEKGDLSSESTVSRIRTEHFPLTLESARPSHTSQYLCASLGGGFWNEQFFGPGTRLTVL.